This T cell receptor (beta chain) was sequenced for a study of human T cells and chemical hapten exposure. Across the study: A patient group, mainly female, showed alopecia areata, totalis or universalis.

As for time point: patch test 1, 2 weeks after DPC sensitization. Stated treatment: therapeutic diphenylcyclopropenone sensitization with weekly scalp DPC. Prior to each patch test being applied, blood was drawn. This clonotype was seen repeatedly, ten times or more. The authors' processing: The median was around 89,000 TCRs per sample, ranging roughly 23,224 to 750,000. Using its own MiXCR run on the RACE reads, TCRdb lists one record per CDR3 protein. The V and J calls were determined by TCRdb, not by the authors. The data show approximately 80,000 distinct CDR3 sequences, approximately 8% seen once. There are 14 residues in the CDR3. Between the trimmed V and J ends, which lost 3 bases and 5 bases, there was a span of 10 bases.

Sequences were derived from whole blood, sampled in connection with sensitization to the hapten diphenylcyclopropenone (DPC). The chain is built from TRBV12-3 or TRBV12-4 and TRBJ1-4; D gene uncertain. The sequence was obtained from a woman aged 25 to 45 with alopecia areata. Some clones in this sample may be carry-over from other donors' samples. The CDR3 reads CASSLFPLNEKLFF. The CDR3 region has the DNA TGTGCCAGCAGTTTGTTTCCCCTAAATGAAAAACTGTTTTTT.